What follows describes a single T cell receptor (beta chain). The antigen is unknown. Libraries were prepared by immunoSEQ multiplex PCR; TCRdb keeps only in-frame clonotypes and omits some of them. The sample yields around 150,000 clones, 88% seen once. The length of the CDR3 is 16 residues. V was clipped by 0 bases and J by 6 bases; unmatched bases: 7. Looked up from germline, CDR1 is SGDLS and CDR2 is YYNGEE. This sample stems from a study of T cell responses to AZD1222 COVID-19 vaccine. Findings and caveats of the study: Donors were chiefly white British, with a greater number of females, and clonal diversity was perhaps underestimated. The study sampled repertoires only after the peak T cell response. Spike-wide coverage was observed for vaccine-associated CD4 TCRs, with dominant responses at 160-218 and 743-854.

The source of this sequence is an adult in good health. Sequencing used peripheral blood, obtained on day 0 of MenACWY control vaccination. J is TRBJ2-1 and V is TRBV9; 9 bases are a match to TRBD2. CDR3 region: CASSVGAGGLSNEQFF. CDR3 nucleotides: TGTGCCAGCAGCGTAGGAGCGGGAGGACTTAGCAATGAGCAGTTCTTC.